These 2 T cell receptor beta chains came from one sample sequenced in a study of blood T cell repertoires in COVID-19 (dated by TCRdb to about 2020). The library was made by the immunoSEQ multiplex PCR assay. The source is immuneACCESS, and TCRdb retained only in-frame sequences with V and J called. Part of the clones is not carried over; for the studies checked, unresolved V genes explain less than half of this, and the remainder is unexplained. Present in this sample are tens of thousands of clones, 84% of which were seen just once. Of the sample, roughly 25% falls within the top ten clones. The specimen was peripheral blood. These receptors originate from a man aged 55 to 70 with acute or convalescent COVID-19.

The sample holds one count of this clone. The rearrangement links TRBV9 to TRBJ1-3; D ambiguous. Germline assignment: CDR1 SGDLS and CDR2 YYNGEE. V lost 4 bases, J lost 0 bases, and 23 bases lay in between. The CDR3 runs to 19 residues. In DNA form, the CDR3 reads TGTGCCAGCAGCCCCCTGACGGCAGCAGGTTTTTACTCTGGAAACACCATATATTTT. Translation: CASSPLTAAGFYSGNTIYF. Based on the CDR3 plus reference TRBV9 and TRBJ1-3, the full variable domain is DSGVTQTPKHLITATGQRVTLRCSPRSGDLSVYWYQQSLDQGLQFLIQYYNGEERAKGNILERFSAQQFPDLHSELNLSSLELGDSALYFCASSPLTAAGFYSGNTIYFGEGSWLTVV.

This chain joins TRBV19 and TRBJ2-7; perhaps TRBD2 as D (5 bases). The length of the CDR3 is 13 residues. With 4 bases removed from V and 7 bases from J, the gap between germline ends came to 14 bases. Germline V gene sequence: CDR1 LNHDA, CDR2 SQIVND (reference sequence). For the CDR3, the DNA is TGTGCCAGTAGTAGAAATTCCGGGAAGGAGCAGTACTTC. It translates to CASSRNSGKEQYF.